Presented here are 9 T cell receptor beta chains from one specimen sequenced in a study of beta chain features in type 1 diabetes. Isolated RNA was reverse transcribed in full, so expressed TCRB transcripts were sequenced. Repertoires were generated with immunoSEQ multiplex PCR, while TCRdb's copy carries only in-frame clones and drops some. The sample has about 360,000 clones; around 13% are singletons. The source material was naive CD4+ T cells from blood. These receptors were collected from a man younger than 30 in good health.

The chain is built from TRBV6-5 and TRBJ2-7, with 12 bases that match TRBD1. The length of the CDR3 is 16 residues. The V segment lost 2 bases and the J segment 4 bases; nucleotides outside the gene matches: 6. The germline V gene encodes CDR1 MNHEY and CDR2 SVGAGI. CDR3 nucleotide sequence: TGTGCCAGCAGTTACGGGACAGGGGGCGGTGGGTACGAGCAGTACTTC. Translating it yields CASSYGTGGGGYEQYF.

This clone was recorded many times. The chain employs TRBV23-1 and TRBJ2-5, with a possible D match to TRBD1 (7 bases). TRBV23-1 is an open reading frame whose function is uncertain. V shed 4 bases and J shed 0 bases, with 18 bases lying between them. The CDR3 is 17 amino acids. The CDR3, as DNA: TGCGCCAGCAGTCGACAAGGGGCGGGACAGTACCAAGAGACCCAGTACTTC. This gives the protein CASSRQGAGQYQETQYF.

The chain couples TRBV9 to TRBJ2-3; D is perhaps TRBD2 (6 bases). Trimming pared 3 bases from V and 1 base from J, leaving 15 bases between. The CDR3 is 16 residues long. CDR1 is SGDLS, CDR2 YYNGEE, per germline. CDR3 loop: CASSAGRITGTDTQYF. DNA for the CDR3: TGTGCCAGCAGCGCAGGGAGGATTACGGGCACAGATACGCAGTATTTT.

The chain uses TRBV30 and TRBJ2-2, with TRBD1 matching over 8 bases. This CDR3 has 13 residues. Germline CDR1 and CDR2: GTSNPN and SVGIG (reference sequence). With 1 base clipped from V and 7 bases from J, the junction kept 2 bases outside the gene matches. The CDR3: CAWSAQGGGELFF. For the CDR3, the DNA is TGTGCCTGGAGTGCACAGGGGGGCGGGGAGCTGTTTTTT.

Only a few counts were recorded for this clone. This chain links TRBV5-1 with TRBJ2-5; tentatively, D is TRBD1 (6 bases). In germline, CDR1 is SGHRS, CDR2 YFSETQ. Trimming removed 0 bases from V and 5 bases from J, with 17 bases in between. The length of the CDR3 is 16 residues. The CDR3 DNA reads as TGCGCCAGCAGCTTGGACCCCGGACAGCTGGGGGAGACCCAGTACTTC. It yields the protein CASSLDPGQLGETQYF.

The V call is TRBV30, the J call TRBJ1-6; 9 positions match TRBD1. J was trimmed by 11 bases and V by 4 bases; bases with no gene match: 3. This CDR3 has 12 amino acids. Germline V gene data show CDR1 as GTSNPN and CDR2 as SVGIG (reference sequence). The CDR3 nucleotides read TGTGCCTGGACCGGGGACAGGGCACCCCTCCACTTT. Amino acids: CAWTGDRAPLHF.

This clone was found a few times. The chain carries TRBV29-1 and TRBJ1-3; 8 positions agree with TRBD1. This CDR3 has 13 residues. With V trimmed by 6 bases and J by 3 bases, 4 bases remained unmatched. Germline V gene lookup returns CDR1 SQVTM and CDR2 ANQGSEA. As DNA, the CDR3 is TGCAGCGTAACAGGGGGTGGTGGAAACACCATATATTTT. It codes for CSVTGGGGNTIYF.

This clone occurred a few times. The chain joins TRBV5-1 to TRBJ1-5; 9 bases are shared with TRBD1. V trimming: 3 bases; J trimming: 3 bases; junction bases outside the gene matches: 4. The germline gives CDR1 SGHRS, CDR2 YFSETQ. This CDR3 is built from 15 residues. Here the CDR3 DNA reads TGCGCCAGCAGCTCGGGACAGGGCCCCAATCAGCCCCAGCATTTT. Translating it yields CASSSGQGPNQPQHF.

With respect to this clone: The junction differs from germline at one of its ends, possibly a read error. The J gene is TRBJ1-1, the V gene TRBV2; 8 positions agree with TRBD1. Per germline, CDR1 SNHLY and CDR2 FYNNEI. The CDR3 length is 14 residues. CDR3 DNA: TGTGCCAGCAGCGAAGGACAGGGTCACTCTGAAGCTTTCTTT. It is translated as CASSEGQGHSEAFF. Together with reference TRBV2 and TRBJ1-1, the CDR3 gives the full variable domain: EPEVTQTPSHQVTQMGQEVILRCVPISNHLYFYWYRQILGQKVEFLVSFYNNEISEKSEIFDDQFSVERPDGSNFTLKIRSTKLEDSAMYFCASSEGQGHSEAFFGQGTRLTVV.